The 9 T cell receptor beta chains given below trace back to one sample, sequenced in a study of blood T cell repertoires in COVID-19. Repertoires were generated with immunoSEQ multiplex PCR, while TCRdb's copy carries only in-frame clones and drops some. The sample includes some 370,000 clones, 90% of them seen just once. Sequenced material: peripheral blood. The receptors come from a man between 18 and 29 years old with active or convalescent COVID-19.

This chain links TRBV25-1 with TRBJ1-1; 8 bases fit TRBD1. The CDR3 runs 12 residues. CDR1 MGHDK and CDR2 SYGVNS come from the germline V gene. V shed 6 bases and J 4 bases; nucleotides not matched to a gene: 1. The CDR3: CASRDRATEAFF. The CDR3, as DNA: TGTGCCAGCAGGGACAGGGCCACTGAAGCTTTCTTT.

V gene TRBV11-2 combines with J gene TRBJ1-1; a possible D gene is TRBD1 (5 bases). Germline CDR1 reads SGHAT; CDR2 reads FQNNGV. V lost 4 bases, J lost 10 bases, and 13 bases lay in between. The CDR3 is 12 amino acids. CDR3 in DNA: TGTGCCAGCAGCTCCTACATGGGGGGAGCTTTCTTT. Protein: CASSSYMGGAFF.

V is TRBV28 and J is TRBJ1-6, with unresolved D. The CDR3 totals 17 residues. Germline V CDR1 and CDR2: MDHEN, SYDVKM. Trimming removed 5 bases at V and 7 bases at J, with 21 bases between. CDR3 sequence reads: CASSPAGLPLGNSPLHF. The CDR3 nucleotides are TGTGCCAGCAGTCCTGCTGGACTGCCGCTAGGAAATTCACCCCTCCACTTT.

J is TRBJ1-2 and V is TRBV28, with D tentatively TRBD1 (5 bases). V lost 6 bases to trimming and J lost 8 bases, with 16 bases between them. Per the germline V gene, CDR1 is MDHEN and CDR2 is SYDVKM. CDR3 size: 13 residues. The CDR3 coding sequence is TGTGCCAGCAGGCCCGGGACGGCGGGGGGCTACACCTTC. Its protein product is CASRPGTAGGYTF.

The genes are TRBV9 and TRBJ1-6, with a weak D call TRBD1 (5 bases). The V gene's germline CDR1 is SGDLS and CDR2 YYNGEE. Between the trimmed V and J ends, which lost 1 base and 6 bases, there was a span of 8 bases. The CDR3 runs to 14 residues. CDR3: CASSVRGINSPLHF. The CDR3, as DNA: TGTGCCAGCAGCGTAAGGGGAATTAATTCACCCCTCCACTTT.

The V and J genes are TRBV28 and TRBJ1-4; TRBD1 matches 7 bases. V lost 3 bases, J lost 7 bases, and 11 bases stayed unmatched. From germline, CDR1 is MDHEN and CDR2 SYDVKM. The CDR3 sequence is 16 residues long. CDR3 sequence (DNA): TGTGCCAGCAGTTTGGGGGGTGGAGGGGGCGGTGAAAAACTGTTTTTT. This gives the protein CASSLGGGGGGEKLFF.

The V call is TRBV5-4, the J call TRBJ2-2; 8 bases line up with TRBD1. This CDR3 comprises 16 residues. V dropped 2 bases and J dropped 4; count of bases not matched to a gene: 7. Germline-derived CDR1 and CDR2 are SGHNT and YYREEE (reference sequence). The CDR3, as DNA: TGTGCCAGCAGCTTTCAGGGGGCGAAACTCACCGGGGAGCTGTTTTTT. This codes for CASSFQGAKLTGELFF.

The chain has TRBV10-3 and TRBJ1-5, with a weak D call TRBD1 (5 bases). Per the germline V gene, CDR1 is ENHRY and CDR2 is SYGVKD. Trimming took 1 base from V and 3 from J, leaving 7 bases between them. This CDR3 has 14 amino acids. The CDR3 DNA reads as TGTGCCATCAGTGAGTTAGGGGCCAATCAGCCCCAGCATTTT. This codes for CAISELGANQPQHF.

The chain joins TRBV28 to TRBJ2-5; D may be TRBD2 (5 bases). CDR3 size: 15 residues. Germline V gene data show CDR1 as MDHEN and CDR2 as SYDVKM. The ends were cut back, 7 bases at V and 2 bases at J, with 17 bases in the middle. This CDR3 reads CASTYERRLQETQYF. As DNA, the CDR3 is TGTGCCAGCACCTACGAGAGGAGACTACAAGAGACCCAGTACTTC.